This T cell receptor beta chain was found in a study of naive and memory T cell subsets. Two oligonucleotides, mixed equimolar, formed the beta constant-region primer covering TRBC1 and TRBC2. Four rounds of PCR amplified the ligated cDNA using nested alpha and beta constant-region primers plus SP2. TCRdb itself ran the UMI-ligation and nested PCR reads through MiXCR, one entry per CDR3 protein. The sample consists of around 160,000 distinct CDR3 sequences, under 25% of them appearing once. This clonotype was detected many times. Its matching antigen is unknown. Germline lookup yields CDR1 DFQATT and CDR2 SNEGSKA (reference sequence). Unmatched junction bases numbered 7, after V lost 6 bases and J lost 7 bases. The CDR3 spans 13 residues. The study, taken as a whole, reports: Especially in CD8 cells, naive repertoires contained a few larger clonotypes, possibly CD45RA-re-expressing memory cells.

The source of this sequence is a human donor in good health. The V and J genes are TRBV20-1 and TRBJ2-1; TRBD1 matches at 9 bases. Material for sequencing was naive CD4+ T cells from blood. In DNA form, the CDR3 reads TGCAGTGCAGTAGGACAGGGGCGAAATGAGCAGTTCTTC. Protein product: CSAVGQGRNEQFF.